This T cell receptor (beta chain) stems from a study of siplizumab effects on memory and regulatory T cells. Approximately 10^5 TCR templates underwent assay in every sample. TCRdb's copy holds only in-frame clones and misses some; the assay was immunoSEQ multiplex PCR. The sample holds some 100,000 clones; 85% to 95% are singletons and the top ten take 1% to 1.5%. This clonotype was sampled from a human donor in good health. The sequenced sample consisted of non-Treg CD4+ T cells sorted from blood.

The CDR3 loop reads CASSVALGSPYEQYF. The DNA for the CDR3 is TGTGCCAGCAGCGTAGCTCTAGGCAGCCCCTACGAGCAGTACTTC. The chain links TRBV9 to TRBJ2-7; D ambiguous. Germline lookup yields CDR1 SGDLS and CDR2 YYNGEE. V dropped 0 bases and J dropped 2 bases, with 12 bases sitting between them. The length of the CDR3 is 15 residues.